The table lists the clone carrying this T cell receptor beta chain with many counts. This sample stems from a study of T cell repertoires in cytomegalovirus infection. This CDR3 spans 14 amino acids. Germline CDR1 and CDR2: MNHNS and SASEGT. Trimming pared 7 bases from V and 7 bases from J, leaving 16 bases between. TCRdb re-called the reads with MiXCR, one entry per CDR3 protein. This sample has around 440,000 distinct CDR3 sequences, with around 11% found just once. The sequenced material came from PBMCs. The receptor comes from a human donor in good health (CMV status not recorded). Some clones in this sample may be carry-over from other donors' samples. The chain uses TRBV6-1 and TRBJ2-2; D possibly corresponds to TRBD1 (7 bases). The CDR3 protein is CASKEGAQGGELFF. The DNA for the CDR3 is TGTGCCAGCAAGGAGGGGGCGCAAGGCGGGGAGCTGTTTTTT.